This T cell receptor beta chain originates from a study of CD8 T cells in ankylosing spondylitis. In regard to this clonotype: What it recognizes is unknown.

CDR1 is SQVTM, CDR2 ANQGSEA, per germline. The CDR3 runs 15 residues. Deletions cut 3 bases from V and 6 bases from J, with 21 bases between. Study outcomes and limitations: There was reportedly significant enrichment of clones that were disease-linked in matched ankylosing spondylitis synovial fluid. Within peripheral blood, clones linked to disease were CD8+ and relatively rare. Some motif variants had been reported before (in reactive arthritis synovial fluid and blood). Eight highly homologous variants formed a TCR beta motif that appeared characteristic of ankylosing spondylitis blood.

By quantitative 5'-RACE with molecular barcodes, the TCR beta libraries were made. TCRdb redid the calling of the 5' RACE reads with MiXCR, one entry per CDR3 protein. This sample has more than 250,000 distinct CDR3 sequences, with 7.5% to 9% found just once. Sequencing was done on a sample of blood, either unsorted or a sorted T cell fraction (not recorded which). The chain has TRBV29-1 and TRBJ2-7, with no clear D. This TCR came from a male donor with ankylosing spondylitis. In nucleotides, the CDR3 is TGCAGCGTTGAGCTCGATGGCCTAGGTGTTGTCGAGCAGTACTTC. Translating it yields CSVELDGLGVVEQYF.